This note documents a single T cell receptor (beta chain) sequence. Its antigen is still unknown. A read error is possible here, since a much larger clone lies one base away. The data are from a study of T cells in Graves' hyperthyroidism and ophthalmopathy. The study, taken as a whole, reports: Most clonotypes expanded in thyroid above 0.001 were likewise present in blood. Stable hyperthyroidism was separated from ophthalmopathy by a model based on 13 V-J features.

The investigators amplified TCR beta CDR3 regions from RNA transcripts. The primer set for the first-round RT-PCR of the TCR CDR3 was HTBI. TCRdb recomputed calls from the multiplex PCR reads with MiXCR, one row per CDR3 protein. The data contain about 770,000 distinct CDR3 sequences, approximately 19% of them singletons. In germline, CDR1 is SGHTA, CDR2 FQGNSA. The CDR3 sequence is 16 residues long. Trimming removed 6 bases from V and 1 base from J, with 16 bases in between. Fresh peripheral blood, roughly 9.6 ml, was the source of the PBMCs. The chain couples TRBV7-2 to TRBJ2-4; no clear D gene. The receptor's source is a woman aged 45-59 years with Graves' hyperthyroidism that later progressed to Graves' ophthalmopathy. What was sequenced was blood. The CDR3 coding sequence is TGTGCCAGCAGATTACCCTTGGGTGGGGCCAAAAACATTCAGTACTTC. Translating gives CASRLPLGGAKNIQYF.